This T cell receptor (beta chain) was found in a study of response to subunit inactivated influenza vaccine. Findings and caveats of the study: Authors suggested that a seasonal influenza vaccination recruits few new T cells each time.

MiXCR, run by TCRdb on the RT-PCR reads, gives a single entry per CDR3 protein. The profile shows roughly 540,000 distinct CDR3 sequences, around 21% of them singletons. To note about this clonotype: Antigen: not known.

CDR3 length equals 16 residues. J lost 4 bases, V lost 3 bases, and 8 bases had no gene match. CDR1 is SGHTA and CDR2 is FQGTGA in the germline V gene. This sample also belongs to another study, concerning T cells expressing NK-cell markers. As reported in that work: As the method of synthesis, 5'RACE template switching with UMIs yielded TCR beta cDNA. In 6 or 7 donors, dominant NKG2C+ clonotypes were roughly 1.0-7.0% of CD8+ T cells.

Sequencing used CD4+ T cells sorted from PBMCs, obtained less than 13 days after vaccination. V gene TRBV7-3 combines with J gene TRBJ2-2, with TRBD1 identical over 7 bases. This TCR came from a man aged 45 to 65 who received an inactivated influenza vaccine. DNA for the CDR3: TGTGCCAGCAGCTTGTTTGGGGACAGCCCCACCGGGGAGCTGTTTTTT. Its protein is CASSLFGDSPTGELFF.